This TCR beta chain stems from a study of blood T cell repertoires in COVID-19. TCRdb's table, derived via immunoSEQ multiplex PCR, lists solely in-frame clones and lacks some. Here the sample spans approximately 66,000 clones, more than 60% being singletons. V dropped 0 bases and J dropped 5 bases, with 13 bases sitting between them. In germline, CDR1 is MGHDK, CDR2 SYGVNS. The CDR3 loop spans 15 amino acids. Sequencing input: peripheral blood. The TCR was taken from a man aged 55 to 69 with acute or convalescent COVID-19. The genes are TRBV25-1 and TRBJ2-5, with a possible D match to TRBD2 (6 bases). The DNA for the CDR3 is TGTGCCAGCAGTGAATACGGAGGGCCGGGGGAGACCCAGTACTTC. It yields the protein CASSEYGGPGETQYF.